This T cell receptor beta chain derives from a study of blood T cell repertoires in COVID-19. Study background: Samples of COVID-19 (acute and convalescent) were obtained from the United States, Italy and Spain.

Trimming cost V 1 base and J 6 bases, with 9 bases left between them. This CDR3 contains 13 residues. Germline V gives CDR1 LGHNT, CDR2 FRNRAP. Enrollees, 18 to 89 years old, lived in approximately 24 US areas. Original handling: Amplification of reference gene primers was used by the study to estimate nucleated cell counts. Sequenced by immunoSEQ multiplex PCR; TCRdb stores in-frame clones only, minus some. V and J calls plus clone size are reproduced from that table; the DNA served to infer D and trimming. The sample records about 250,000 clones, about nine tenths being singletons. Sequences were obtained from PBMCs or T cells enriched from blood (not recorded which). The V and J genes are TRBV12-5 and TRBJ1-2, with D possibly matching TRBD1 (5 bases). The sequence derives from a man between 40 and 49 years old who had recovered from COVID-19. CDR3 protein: CASGLGRAHGYTF. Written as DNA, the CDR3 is TGTGCTAGTGGTTTGGGCAGGGCCCATGGCTACACCTTC.